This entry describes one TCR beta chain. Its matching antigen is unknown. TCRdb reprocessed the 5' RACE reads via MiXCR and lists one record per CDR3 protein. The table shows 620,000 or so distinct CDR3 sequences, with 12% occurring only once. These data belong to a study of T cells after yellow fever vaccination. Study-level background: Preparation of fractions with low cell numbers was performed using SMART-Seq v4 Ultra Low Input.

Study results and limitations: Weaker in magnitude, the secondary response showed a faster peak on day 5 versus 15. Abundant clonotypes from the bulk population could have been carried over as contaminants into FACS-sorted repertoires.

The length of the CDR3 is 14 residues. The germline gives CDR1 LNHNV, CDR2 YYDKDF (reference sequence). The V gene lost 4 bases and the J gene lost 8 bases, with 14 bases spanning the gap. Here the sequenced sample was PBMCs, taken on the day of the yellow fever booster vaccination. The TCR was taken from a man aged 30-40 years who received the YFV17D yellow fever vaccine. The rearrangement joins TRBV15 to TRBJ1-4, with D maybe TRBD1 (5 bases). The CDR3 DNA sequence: TGTGCCACCAGCACCTTAGGGGCCCCCGAAAAACTGTTTTTT. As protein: CATSTLGAPEKLFF.